This T cell receptor (beta chain) derives from a study of PD-1 blockade in classical Hodgkin lymphoma. Turning to the study itself: Administration of nivolumab to patients was at 3 mg/kg intravenously every 2 weeks. Study-level points and caveats: Partial responders and progressors had significantly lower baseline TCR diversity. Exclusion applied to patients who initiated nivolumab less than 1 year following ASCT.

All patients relapsed after autologous stem cell transplantation, and brentuximab vedotin exposure varied. Patients showed best responses of complete response, partial response or progressive disease. The CDR3 contains 14 residues. In germline, CDR1 is SGHRS, CDR2 YFSETQ. V was trimmed by 4 bases and J by 6 bases, leaving 17 bases between them. As concerns this clone: The antigen is not known.

Generated by immunoSEQ multiplex PCR, the TCRdb table keeps only in-frame clones and is missing some. The sample contains 46,000 or so clones, about three quarters of which appear only once. The sample consisted of peripheral blood mononuclear cells (PBMCs), taken before the second cycle of nivolumab. The source is a human donor with classical Hodgkin lymphoma. V is TRBV5-1 and J is TRBJ2-7; tentatively, D is TRBD1 or TRBD2 (5 bases each). CDR3: CASSQDSGSLEQYF. The DNA for the CDR3 is TGCGCCAGCAGCCAGGACTCAGGGAGCCTCGAGCAGTACTTC.